The sequence of this TCR beta chain was determined in a study of Graves' ophthalmopathy and Graves' hyperthyroidism. Study-level information: At initial diagnosis, peripheral blood was obtained, and this preceded any treatment. Study results and caveats: Also, most clonotypes expanded in the thyroid above 0.001 frequency appeared in blood.

Amplification from RNA transcripts yielded the TCR beta CDR3 regions. Amplification began with first-round RT-PCR using HTBI primers, then second-round multiplex PCR was performed. TCRdb reprocessed the multiplex PCR reads via MiXCR and lists one record per CDR3 protein. The data show about 620,000 distinct CDR3 sequences, about 24% seen once. Only newly diagnosed hyperthyroidism patients aged 18 to 65, with under 2 months' duration, were enrolled. This clonotype was recorded at least ten times. No antigen is known for it. Sequencing was done on a sample of peripheral blood. The sequence derives from a woman under 30 with stable Graves' hyperthyroidism. Some clones in this sample may be carry-over from other donors' samples.

In DNA, the CDR3 is TGCGCCAGCAGCTTTGAGAGGGGTACTGAAGCTTTCTTT. This gives the protein CASSFERGTEAFF. The rearrangement links TRBV5-1 to TRBJ1-1; TRBD1 might be the D (5 bases). Per germline, CDR1 SGHRS and CDR2 YFSETQ. The CDR3 runs 13 residues. Deletions cut 2 bases from V and 5 bases from J, with 10 bases between.